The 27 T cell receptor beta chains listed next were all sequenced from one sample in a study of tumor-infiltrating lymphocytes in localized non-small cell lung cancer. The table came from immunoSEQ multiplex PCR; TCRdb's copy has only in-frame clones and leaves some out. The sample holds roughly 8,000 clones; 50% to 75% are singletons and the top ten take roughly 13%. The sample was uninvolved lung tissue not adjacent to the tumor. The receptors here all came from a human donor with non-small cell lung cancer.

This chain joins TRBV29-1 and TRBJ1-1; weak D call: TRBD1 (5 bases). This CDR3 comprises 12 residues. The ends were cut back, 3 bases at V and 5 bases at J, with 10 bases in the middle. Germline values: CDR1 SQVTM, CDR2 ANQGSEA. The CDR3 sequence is CSVELGRTEAFF. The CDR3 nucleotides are TGCAGCGTTGAGTTGGGGCGTACTGAAGCTTTCTTT.

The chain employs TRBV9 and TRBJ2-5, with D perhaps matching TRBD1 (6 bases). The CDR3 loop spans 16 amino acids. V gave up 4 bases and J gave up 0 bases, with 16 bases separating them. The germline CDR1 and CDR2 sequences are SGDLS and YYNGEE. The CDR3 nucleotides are TGTGCCAGCAGCCCCACAGGGCTCGGGTACCAAGAGACCCAGTACTTC. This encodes CASSPTGLGYQETQYF.

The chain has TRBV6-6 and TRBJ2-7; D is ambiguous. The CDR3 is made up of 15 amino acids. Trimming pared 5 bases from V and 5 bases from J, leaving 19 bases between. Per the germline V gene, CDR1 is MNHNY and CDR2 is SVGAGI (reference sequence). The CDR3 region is CASSTLNGVVNEQYF. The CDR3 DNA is TGTGCCAGCAGTACGTTGAATGGTGTCGTCAACGAGCAGTACTTC.

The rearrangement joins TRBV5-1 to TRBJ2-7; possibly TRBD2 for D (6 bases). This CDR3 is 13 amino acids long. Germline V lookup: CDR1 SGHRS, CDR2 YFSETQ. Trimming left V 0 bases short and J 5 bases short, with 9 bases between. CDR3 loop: CASSLGGLNEQYF. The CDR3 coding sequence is TGCGCCAGCAGCTTGGGGGGACTGAACGAGCAGTACTTC.

The CDR3 is CASSRRTVANSEYF. The CDR3 DNA is TGTGCCAGCAGCCGTAGAACGGTCGCAAACTCGGAGTACTTC. The chain combines TRBV5-4 with TRBJ2-5; D gene unclear. CDR3 size: 14 residues. In germline, CDR1 is SGHNT, CDR2 YYREEE (reference sequence). Trimming cost V 4 bases and J 12 bases, with 22 bases left between them.

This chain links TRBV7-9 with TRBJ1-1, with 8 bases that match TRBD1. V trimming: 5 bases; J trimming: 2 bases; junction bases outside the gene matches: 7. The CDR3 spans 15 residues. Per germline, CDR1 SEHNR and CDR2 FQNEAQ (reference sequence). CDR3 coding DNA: TGTGCCAGCAGCCCACCCGGGACAGGCAACACTGAAGCTTTCTTT. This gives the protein CASSPPGTGNTEAFF.

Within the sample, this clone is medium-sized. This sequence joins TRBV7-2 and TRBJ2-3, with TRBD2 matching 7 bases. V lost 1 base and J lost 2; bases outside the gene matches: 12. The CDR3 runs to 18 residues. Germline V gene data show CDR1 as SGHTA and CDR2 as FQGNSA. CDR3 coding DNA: TGTGCCAGCAGCTTAGAGGGACTAATAAGGCGACCCACAGATACGCAGTATTTT. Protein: CASSLEGLIRRPTDTQYF.

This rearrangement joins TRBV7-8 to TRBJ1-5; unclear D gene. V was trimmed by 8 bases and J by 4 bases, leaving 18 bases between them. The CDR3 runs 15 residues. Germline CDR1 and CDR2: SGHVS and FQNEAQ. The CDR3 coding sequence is TGTGCCAGCGATGCTCATGGGCAAGGGAATCAGCCCCAGCATTTT. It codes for CASDAHGQGNQPQHF.

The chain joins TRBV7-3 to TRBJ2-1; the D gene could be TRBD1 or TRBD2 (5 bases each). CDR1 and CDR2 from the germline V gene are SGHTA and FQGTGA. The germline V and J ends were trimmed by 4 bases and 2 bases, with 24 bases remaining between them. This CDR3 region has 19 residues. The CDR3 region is CASSSPDGGQGRAYNEQFF. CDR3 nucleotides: TGTGCCAGCAGCTCCCCGGATGGAGGACAAGGACGGGCCTACAATGAGCAGTTCTTC.

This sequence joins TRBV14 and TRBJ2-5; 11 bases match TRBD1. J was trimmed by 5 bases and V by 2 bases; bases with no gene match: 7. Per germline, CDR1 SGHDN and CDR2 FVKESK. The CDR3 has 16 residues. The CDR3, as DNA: TGTGCCAGCAGCCAAAGGACAGGGGGCTTCCTTGAGACCCAGTACTTC. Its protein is CASSQRTGGFLETQYF. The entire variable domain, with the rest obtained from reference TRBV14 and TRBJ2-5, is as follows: EAGVTQFPSHSVIEKGQTVTLRCDPISGHDNLYWYRRVMGKEIKFLLHFVKESKQDESGMPNNRFLAERTGGTYSTLKVQPAELEDSGVYFCASSQRTGGFLETQYFGPGTRLLVL.

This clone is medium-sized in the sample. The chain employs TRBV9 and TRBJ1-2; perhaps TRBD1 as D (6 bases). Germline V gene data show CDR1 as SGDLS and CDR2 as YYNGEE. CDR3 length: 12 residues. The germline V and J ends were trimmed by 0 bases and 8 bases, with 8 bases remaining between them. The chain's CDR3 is CASSVGGGGYTF. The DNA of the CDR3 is TGTGCCAGCAGCGTAGGTGGGGGCGGCTACACCTTC.

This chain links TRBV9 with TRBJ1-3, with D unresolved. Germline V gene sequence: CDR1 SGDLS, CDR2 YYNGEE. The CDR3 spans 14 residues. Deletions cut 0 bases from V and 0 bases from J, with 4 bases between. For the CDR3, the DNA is TGTGCCAGCAGCGTAGGTAGCTCTGGAAACACCATATATTTT. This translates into CASSVGSSGNTIYF.

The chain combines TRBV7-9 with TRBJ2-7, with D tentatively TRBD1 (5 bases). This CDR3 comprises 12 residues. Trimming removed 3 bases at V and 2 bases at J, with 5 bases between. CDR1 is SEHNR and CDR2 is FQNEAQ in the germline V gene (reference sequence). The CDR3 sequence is CASSLTAYEQYF. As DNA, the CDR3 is TGTGCCAGCAGCTTGACAGCCTACGAGCAGTACTTC. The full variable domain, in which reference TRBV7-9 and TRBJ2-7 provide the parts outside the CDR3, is DTGVSQNPRHKITKRGQNVTFRCDPISEHNRLYWYRQTLGQGPEFLTYFQNEAQLEKSRLLSDRFSAERPKGSFSTLEIQRTEQGDSAMYLCASSLTAYEQYFGPGTRLTVT.

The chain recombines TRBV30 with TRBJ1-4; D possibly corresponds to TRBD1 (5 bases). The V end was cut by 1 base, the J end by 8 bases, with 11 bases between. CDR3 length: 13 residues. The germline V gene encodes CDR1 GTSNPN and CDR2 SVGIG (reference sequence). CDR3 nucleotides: TGTGCCTGGAGTGCGACAGCGGAGGAAAAACTGTTTTTT. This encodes CAWSATAEEKLFF.

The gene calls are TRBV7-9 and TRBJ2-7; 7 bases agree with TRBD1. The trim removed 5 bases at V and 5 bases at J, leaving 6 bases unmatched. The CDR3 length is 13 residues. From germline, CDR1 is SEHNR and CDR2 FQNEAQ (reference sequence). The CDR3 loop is CASSGRTGDEQYF. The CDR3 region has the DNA TGTGCCAGCAGCGGCAGAACAGGGGACGAGCAGTACTTC.

CDR3 in DNA: TGTGCCAGCAGTTACCCCGGGCCTTGGGGGCAAGAGACCCAGTACTTC. It yields the protein CASSYPGPWGQETQYF. This chain joins TRBV6-5 and TRBJ2-5; the D call may be TRBD1 or TRBD2 (5 bases each). The germline gives CDR1 MNHEY, CDR2 SVGAGI. This CDR3 has 16 amino acids. Trimming left V 2 bases short and J 2 bases short, with 15 bases between.

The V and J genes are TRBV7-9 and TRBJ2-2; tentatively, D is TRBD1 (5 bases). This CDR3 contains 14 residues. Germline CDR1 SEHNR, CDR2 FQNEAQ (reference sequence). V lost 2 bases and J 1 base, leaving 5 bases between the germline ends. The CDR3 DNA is TGTGCCAGCAGCTTACAGGGGAACACCGGGGAGCTGTTTTTT. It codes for CASSLQGNTGELFF.

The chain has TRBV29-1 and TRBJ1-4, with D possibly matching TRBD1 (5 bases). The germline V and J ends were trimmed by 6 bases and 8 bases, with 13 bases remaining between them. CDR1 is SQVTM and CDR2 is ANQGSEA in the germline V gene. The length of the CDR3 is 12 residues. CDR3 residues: CSVGHFGEKLFF. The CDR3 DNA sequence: TGCAGCGTAGGACATTTCGGGGAAAAACTGTTTTTT.

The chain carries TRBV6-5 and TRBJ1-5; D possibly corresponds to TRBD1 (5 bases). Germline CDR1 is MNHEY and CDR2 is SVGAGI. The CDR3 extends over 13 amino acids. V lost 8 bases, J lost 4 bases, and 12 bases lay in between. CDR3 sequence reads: CASGRQQNQPQHF. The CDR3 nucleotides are TGTGCCAGCGGCCGACAGCAGAATCAGCCCCAGCATTTT.

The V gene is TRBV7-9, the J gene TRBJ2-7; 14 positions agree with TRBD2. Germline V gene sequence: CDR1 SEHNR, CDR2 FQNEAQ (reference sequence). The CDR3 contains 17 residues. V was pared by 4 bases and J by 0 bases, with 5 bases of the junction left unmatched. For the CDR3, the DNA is TGTGCCAGCAGCTCAACGACTAGCGGGGGGGCCTCCTACGAGCAGTACTTC. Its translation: CASSSTTSGGASYEQYF.

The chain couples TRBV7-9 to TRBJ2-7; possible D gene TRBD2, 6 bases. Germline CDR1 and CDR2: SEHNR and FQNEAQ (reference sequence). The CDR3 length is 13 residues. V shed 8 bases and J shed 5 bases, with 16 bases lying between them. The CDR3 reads CASPPGGYNEQYF. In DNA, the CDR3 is TGTGCCAGCCCCCCTGGAGGGTACAACGAGCAGTACTTC.

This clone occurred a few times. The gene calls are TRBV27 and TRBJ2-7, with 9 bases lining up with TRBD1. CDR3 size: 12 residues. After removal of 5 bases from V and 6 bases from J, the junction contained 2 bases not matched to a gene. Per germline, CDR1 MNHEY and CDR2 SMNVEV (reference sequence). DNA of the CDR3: TGTGCCAGCAGTCCGACAGGGGGCGAGCAGTACTTC. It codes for CASSPTGGEQYF.

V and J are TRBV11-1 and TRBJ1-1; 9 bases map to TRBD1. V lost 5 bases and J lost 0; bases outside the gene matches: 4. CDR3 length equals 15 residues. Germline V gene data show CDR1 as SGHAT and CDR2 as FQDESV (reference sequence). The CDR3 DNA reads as TGTGCCAGCAGCCCCCGGACAGGGGTGAACACTGAAGCTTTCTTT. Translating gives CASSPRTGVNTEAFF.

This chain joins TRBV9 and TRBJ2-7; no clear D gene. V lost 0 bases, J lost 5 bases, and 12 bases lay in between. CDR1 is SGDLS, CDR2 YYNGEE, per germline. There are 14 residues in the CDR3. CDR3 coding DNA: TGTGCCAGCAGCGTAGATGGGGAACCCAACGAGCAGTACTTC. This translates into CASSVDGEPNEQYF.

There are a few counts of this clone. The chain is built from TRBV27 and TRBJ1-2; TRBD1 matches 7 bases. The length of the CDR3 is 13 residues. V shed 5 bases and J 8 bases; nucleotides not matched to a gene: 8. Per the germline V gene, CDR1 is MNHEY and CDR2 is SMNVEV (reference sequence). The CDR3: CASSVPGTAGYTF. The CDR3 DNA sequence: TGTGCCAGCAGTGTACCGGGGACAGCGGGCTACACCTTC.

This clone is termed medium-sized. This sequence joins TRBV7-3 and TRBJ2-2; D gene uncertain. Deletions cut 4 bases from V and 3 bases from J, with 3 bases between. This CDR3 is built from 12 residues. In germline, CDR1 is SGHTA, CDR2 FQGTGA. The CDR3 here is CASSSDTGELFF. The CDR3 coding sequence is TGTGCCAGCAGCTCAGACACCGGGGAGCTGTTTTTT.

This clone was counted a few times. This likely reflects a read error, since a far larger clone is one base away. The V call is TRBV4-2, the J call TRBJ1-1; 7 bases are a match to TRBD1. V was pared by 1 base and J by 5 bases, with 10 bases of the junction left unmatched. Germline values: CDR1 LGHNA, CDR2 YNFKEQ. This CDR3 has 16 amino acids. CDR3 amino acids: CASSQVAQGGLTEAFF. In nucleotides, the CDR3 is TGTGCCAGCAGCCAAGTAGCGCAGGGGGGGTTGACTGAAGCTTTCTTT.